What follows is one T cell receptor beta chain and its context. Being one base from a much bigger clone, this may be a read error. The sample originates from a study of early T cells in non-severe SARS-CoV-2 infection. This CDR3 has 13 residues. CDR1 is GTSNPN and CDR2 is SVGIG in the germline V gene (reference sequence). Tagging with unique molecular identifiers was applied to individual cDNA molecules. TCRdb reprocessed the 5' RACE reads via MiXCR and lists one record per CDR3 protein. The table records tens of thousands of distinct CDR3 sequences, over 3.5% of them present only once. This receptor was obtained from an adult who was a healthcare worker with PCR-confirmed SARS-CoV-2 infection or an uninfected control (not recorded which). V gene TRBV30 combines with J gene TRBJ2-3, with D uncertain. The specimen was whole blood. The CDR3 reads CTWSVLVANTQYF. CDR3 nucleotide sequence: TGTACCTGGAGTGTACTGGTCGCAAATACGCAGTATTTT.